These 18 T cell receptor beta chains came from one sample sequenced in a study of technical replicates of blood from several donors. The method was immunoSEQ multiplex PCR; TCRdb's version includes in-frame clones alone and lacks a portion of them. The sample lists 85,000 to 100,000 clones, 95% occurring once. The sample consisted of T cells isolated from PBMCs. The receptor set was obtained from a human donor in good health.

The CDR3 DNA reads as TGTGCCAGTAGTATCCTATCGGACAGGTTGGATGAGCAGTTCTTC. The encoded protein is CASSILSDRLDEQFF. The rearrangement links TRBV19 to TRBJ2-1; TRBD1 aligns across 7 bases. The CDR3 has 15 residues. J lost 8 bases, V lost 3 bases, and 10 bases had no gene match. Germline-derived CDR1 and CDR2 are LNHDA and SQIVND (reference sequence).

CDR3 region: CASSLYPPASGTNNEQFF. In DNA, the CDR3 is TGTGCCAGCAGCTTATATCCCCCCGCTAGCGGGACAAATAATGAGCAGTTCTTC. The V and J genes are TRBV7-2 and TRBJ2-1; 9 bases match TRBD2. Unmatched junction bases numbered 15, after V lost 2 bases and J lost 7 bases. Per the germline V gene, CDR1 is SGHTA and CDR2 is FQGNSA. The CDR3 is 18 amino acids.

The chain joins TRBV10-3 to TRBJ2-3; TRBD2 matches 8 bases. Germline CDR1 and CDR2: ENHRY and SYGVKD. This CDR3 comprises 18 residues. V shed 5 bases, J shed 2 bases, and the junction held 15 bases outside the gene matches. The chain's CDR3 is CAISHPRMLAGNTDTQYF. The CDR3 DNA reads TGTGCCATCAGTCACCCTCGGATGTTAGCGGGGAACACAGATACGCAGTATTTT.

This rearrangement joins TRBV5-4 to TRBJ1-1, with TRBD1 matching over 12 bases. The ends lost 4 bases at V and 1 base at J; junction bases unmatched: 17. This CDR3 has 20 residues. The germline V gene encodes CDR1 SGHNT and CDR2 YYREEE (reference sequence). The DNA for the CDR3 is TGTGCCAGCAGCCCGGGGACAGGGGGCAGAACAGGCCCGCGGAACACTGAAGCTTTCTTT. This encodes CASSPGTGGRTGPRNTEAFF. Looking up the rest from reference TRBV5-4 and TRBJ1-1 gives the full variable domain: ETGVTQSPTHLIKTRGQQVTLRCSSQSGHNTVSWYQQALGQGPQFIFQYYREEENGRGNFPPRFSGLQFPNYSSELNVNALELDDSALYLCASSPGTGGRTGPRNTEAFFGQGTRLTVV.

The chain has TRBV27 and TRBJ1-5, with 7 bases aligning to TRBD1. With V trimmed by 1 base and J by 5 bases, 2 bases remained unmatched. This CDR3 spans 14 amino acids. Germline CDR1 and CDR2: MNHEY and SMNVEV (reference sequence). CDR3 in DNA: TGTGCCAGCAGTTTATACAGGGGTCATCAGCCCCAGCATTTT. It specifies CASSLYRGHQPQHF.

The V gene is TRBV7-3, the J gene TRBJ2-5; D might be TRBD2 (5 bases). Germline CDR1 and CDR2: SGHTA and FQGTGA. The CDR3 is made up of 14 amino acids. The germline V and J ends were trimmed by 5 bases and 2 bases, with 12 bases remaining between them. CDR3 region: CASSPPGVQETQYF. The CDR3 DNA follows: TGTGCCAGCAGCCCGCCCGGGGTACAAGAGACCCAGTACTTC.

The chain joins TRBV30 to TRBJ2-3, with 8 bases identical to TRBD2. With 2 bases clipped from V and 1 base from J, the junction kept 2 bases outside the gene matches. This CDR3 is built from 14 residues. The germline CDR1 and CDR2 sequences are GTSNPN and SVGIG (reference sequence). This chain's CDR3 is CAWSISGGTDTQYF. For the CDR3, the DNA is TGTGCCTGGAGTATTAGCGGGGGCACAGATACGCAGTATTTT.

The chain couples TRBV4-2 to TRBJ2-7; tentative D call: TRBD2 (5 bases). The CDR3 runs to 16 residues. Germline CDR1 LGHNA, CDR2 YNFKEQ. V was shortened by 1 base and J by 0 bases, with 13 bases between the two germline ends. As DNA, the CDR3 is TGTGCCAGCAGCCAAGGGGGTGGAGGTCGCTCCTACGAGCAGTACTTC. It specifies CASSQGGGGRSYEQYF.

This chain connects TRBV7-9 to TRBJ1-5; D is ambiguous. The CDR3 consists of 15 residues. Between the trimmed V and J ends, which lost 2 bases and 4 bases, there was a span of 12 bases. In germline, CDR1 is SEHNR, CDR2 FQNEAQ (reference sequence). CDR3 loop: CASSLSGGQNQPQHF. The CDR3 nucleotides are TGTGCCAGCAGCTTATCGGGAGGTCAGAATCAGCCCCAGCATTTT.

CDR3 in DNA: TGCGCCAGCAGCCAAGTTAGTCGGGACACAGATACGCAGTATTTT. It specifies CASSQVSRDTDTQYF. The chain employs TRBV4-1 and TRBJ2-3; perhaps TRBD2 as D (5 bases). Trimming shortened V by 1 base and J by 2 bases, and 10 bases separated the two germline ends. The CDR3 runs 15 residues. The germline V gene has CDR1 MGHRA and CDR2 YSYEKL.

The CDR3: CASSRNLGTDTQYF. As DNA, the CDR3 is TGTGCCAGCAGCAGGAATCTAGGCACAGATACGCAGTATTTT. The chain is built from TRBV5-6 and TRBJ2-3; D unresolved. V was shortened by 4 bases and J by 1 base, with 10 bases between the two germline ends. This CDR3 comprises 14 residues. In germline, CDR1 is SGHDT, CDR2 YYEEEE. Together with reference TRBV5-6 and TRBJ2-3, the CDR3 gives the full variable domain: DAGVTQSPTHLIKTRGQQVTLRCSPKSGHDTVSWYQQALGQGPQFIFQYYEEEERQRGNFPDRFSGHQFPNYSSELNVNALLLGDSALYLCASSRNLGTDTQYFGPGTRLTVL.

This clone has just one count. The gene calls are TRBV5-6 and TRBJ2-4; perhaps TRBD1 as D (5 bases). V lost 4 bases, J lost 1 base, and 18 bases lay in between. The length of the CDR3 is 17 residues. Germline values: CDR1 SGHDT, CDR2 YYEEEE. This chain's CDR3 is CASSPYGAEVAKNIQYF. In nucleotides, the CDR3 is TGTGCCAGCAGCCCCTATGGGGCCGAGGTGGCCAAAAACATTCAGTACTTC.

The V gene is TRBV6-5, the J gene TRBJ2-7; 7 bases are a match to TRBD2. V trimming: 2 bases; J trimming: 5 bases; junction bases outside the gene matches: 3. The CDR3 is 13 amino acids. CDR1 is MNHEY and CDR2 is SVGAGI in the germline V gene. The CDR3 region has the DNA TGTGCCAGCAGTTACAGCGGGGTCGACGAGCAGTACTTC. Residues: CASSYSGVDEQYF.

V gene TRBV30 combines with J gene TRBJ1-5; 10 bases are shared with TRBD1. V shed 3 bases, J shed 7 bases, and the junction held 6 bases outside the gene matches. Germline CDR1 reads GTSNPN; CDR2 reads SVGIG (reference sequence). The CDR3 covers 14 residues. The CDR3 DNA follows: TGTGCCTGGAGCCCGACAGGGGGCGGGCAGCCCCAGCATTTT. Translated, it gives CAWSPTGGGQPQHF.

The rearrangement uses TRBV9 and TRBJ1-1; no clear D. This CDR3 contains 12 residues. Deletions cut 3 bases from V and 5 bases from J, with 8 bases between. CDR1 and CDR2 from the germline V gene are SGDLS and YYNGEE. CDR3 in amino acids: CASSDGGTEAFF. CDR3 in DNA: TGTGCCAGCAGCGACGGAGGGACTGAAGCTTTCTTT.

This chain connects TRBV5-1 to TRBJ1-6; D remains ambiguous. The CDR3 contains 13 residues. V was clipped by 4 bases and J by 9 bases, with 11 bases between them. The germline V gene encodes CDR1 SGHRS and CDR2 YFSETQ. CDR3 nucleotide sequence: TGCGCCAGCAGCCCCTCGGGTGTTTCACCCCTCCACTTT. Translated, it gives CASSPSGVSPLHF.

This clone was seen once. At one of its ends the junction is not consistent with the germline gene, which may arise from a read error. Other DNA sequences in this specimen translate into the identical CDR3. Written as DNA, the CDR3 is TGCGCCATCAGGGGCTCGGGGGACCCCTACGAGCAGTACTTC. Translated: CAIRGSGDPYEQYF. This chain links TRBV10-3 with TRBJ2-7; D might be TRBD1 or TRBD2, each matching 6 bases. Per the germline V gene, CDR1 is ENHRY and CDR2 is SYGVKD. This CDR3 comprises 14 residues.

This chain's CDR3 is CASTGLAGLGEQYF. In DNA form, the CDR3 reads TGTGCCAGCACCGGACTAGCGGGACTGGGCGAGCAGTACTTC. V and J are TRBV28 and TRBJ2-7, with 12 bases matching TRBD2. The germline gives CDR1 MDHEN, CDR2 SYDVKM. This CDR3 spans 14 amino acids. Trimming removed 7 bases from V and 6 bases from J; junction bases left unmatched: 7.